Listed below are T cell receptor beta chains from one sample, sequenced in a study of OX40 agonist ivuxolimab in advanced cancers. Profiled with immunoSEQ multiplex PCR; TCRdb holds only in-frame clones, not every one. The table shows 9,500 to 12,000 clones, with 84% occurring only once. This material consisted of CD4+ or CD8+ T cells sorted from blood, taken in a trial of the OX40 agonist ivuxolimab. These receptors came from an adult with an advanced solid tumor such as melanoma, head and neck, liver or kidney cancer. Each CDR3 is given with its conserved first and last residue. Fields, in order: V gene, D gene, clone size, J gene, CDR3 protein, CDR3 DNA. The D gene is left open where the match is weak. The size field is filled for only some rows; it gives once, few, many or a size class.

>TRBV10-1|TRBD2|NA|TRBJ2-2
CASSEGRAGELFF
TGCGCCAGCAGTGAAGGGAGGGCCGGGGAGCTGTTTTTT
>TRBV5-1|NA|NA|TRBJ2-1
CASSLSGAPSMLQFF
TGCGCCAGCAGCTTATCGGGGGCGCCTTCAATGTTGCAGTTCTTC
>TRBV4-1|NA|NA|TRBJ2-3
CASSQVQISTDTQYF
TGCGCCAGCAGCCAAGTTCAGATAAGCACAGATACGCAGTATTTT
>TRBV9|NA|NA|TRBJ1-2
CASSESPSDRGGYTF
TGTGCCAGCAGCGAGAGCCCTTCCGACCGCGGTGGCTACACCTTC
>TRBV18|NA|NA|TRBJ1-2
CASSPAEGRSVYGYTF
TGTGCCAGCTCACCGGCGGAAGGTCGCTCAGTCTATGGCTACACCTTC
>TRBV2|TRBD1|NA|TRBJ1-5
CASTREGAGDQPQHF
TGTGCCAGCACGAGGGAGGGGGCAGGGGATCAGCCCCAGCATTTT
>TRBV19|NA|NA|TRBJ1-5
CASTTDKAGNQPQHF
TGTGCCAGTACCACCGACAAGGCCGGCAATCAGCCCCAGCATTTT
>TRBV7-9|NA|NA|TRBJ2-4
CASSLNQLAKNIQYF
TGTGCCAGCAGCCTCAACCAGTTAGCCAAAAACATTCAGTACTTC
>TRBV11-2|NA|NA|TRBJ1-2
CASRKEGRNYGYTF
TGTGCCAGCAGAAAAGAAGGGAGAAACTATGGCTACACCTTC
>TRBV2|NA|NA|TRBJ2-1
CASSGHPGNEQFF
TGTGCCAGCAGTGGTCACCCTGGGAATGAGCAGTTCTTC
>TRBV5-6|NA|NA|TRBJ2-5
CASTQTGEQETQYF
TGTGCCAGCACCCAGACTGGGGAACAAGAGACCCAGTACTTC
>TRBV7-2|NA|NA|TRBJ2-3
CASSFGSTDTQYF
TGTGCCAGCAGCTTTGGCAGCACAGATACGCAGTATTTT
>TRBV19|NA|few|TRBJ1-1
CASSIGGAGTEAFF
TGTGCCAGTAGTATAGGGGGCGCGGGCACTGAAGCTTTCTTT
>TRBV2|TRBD2|NA|TRBJ2-3
CASSGGAGPTDTQYF
TGTGCCAGCAGTGGAGGAGCGGGGCCCACAGATACGCAGTATTTT
>TRBV7-9|NA|NA|TRBJ1-2
CASSFGAVASF
TGTGCCAGCAGCTTTGGGGCAGTCGCGTCCTTC
>TRBV6-5|TRBD1|few|TRBJ1-4
CASSLQGALNEKLFF
TGTGCCAGCAGTCTACAGGGGGCCCTCAATGAAAAACTGTTTTTT
>TRBV29-1|TRBD2|NA|TRBJ2-3
CSVVRTAGGTDTQYF
TGCAGCGTTGTACGGACTGCGGGAGGCACAGATACGCAGTATTTT
>TRBV5-6|TRBD2|NA|TRBJ2-5
CASSFPPSGGRETQYF
TGTGCCAGCAGCTTCCCTCCTAGCGGGGGGCGAGAGACCCAGTACTTC
>TRBV7-9|NA|NA|TRBJ1-4
CASSFDLSREKLFF
TGTGCCAGCAGCTTCGATTTAAGTCGAGAAAAACTGTTTTTT
>TRBV7-2|NA|few|TRBJ1-2
CASSLNGGANYGYTF
TGTGCCAGCAGCTTAAACGGCGGAGCGAACTATGGCTACACCTTC
>TRBV5-5|NA|NA|TRBJ1-1
CASSLWAGSTEAFF
TGTGCCAGCAGCTTGTGGGCAGGGAGCACTGAAGCTTTCTTT
>TRBV2|NA|once|TRBJ1-6
CASSEGQGSNSPLHF
TGTGCCAGCAGTGAAGGTCAGGGATCGAATTCACCCCTCCACTTT
>TRBV7-9|TRBD1|NA|TRBJ1-1
CASSLFQGAILEAFF
TGTGCCAGCAGCTTATTCCAGGGGGCGATACTTGAAGCTTTCTTT
>TRBV19|NA|NA|TRBJ1-2
CASSISGDYGYTF
TGTGCCAGTAGTATATCAGGGGACTATGGCTACACCTTC
>TRBV12-5|NA|NA|TRBJ2-6
CASGLTLTGRLFSGANVLTF
TGTGCTAGTGGCCTCACATTGACAGGCCGCCTTTTCTCTGGGGCCAACGTCCTGACTTTC
>TRBV2|TRBD1|NA|TRBJ2-5
CASIRQGVETQYF
TGTGCCAGCATCCGCCAGGGGGTAGAGACCCAGTACTTC